These T cell receptor beta chains were read from a single sample in a study of PD-1 blockade in classical Hodgkin lymphoma. Clones were sequenced by immunoSEQ multiplex PCR, and TCRdb holds only the in-frame ones, with some missing. The sample gives 26,000 or so clones, approximately 67% of which show up once; 10% to 15% is in the top ten. Material: peripheral blood mononuclear cells (PBMCs), obtained before the second cycle of nivolumab. These receptors were obtained from a human donor with classical Hodgkin lymphoma. CDR3s include the opening cysteine and the closing phenylalanine or tryptophan. Fields, in order: clone size, J gene, D gene, CDR3 length, V gene, CDR3 DNA, CDR3 protein. A D gene is named only where the DNA matches it firmly. Expanded clones get a size class; other rows say once, few or many, or leave the size out.

abundance: .; j_gene: TRBJ1-5; d_gene: .; len: 13; v_gene: TRBV6-6; CDR3nt: TGTGCCAGCAGATTGGACAGCAATCAGCCCCAGCATTTT; CDR3aa: CASRLDSNQPQHF
abundance: .; j_gene: TRBJ2-5; d_gene: .; len: 15; v_gene: TRBV28; CDR3nt: TGTGCCAGCAGTTTCAGCGGGCTCGGGGGAGAGACCCAGTACTTC; CDR3aa: CASSFSGLGGETQYF
abundance: .; j_gene: TRBJ1-5; d_gene: .; len: 15; v_gene: TRBV6-4; CDR3nt: TGTGCCAGCAGTGATTTAACTGTACCTAATCAGCCCCAGCATTTT; CDR3aa: CASSDLTVPNQPQHF
abundance: .; j_gene: TRBJ2-5; d_gene: TRBD1; len: 15; v_gene: TRBV29-1; CDR3nt: TGCAGCGTCGGGGAATTGGACAGGGGAGAAGAGACCCAGTACTTC; CDR3aa: CSVGELDRGEETQYF
abundance: .; j_gene: TRBJ2-1; d_gene: .; len: 14; v_gene: TRBV5-1; CDR3nt: TGCGCCAGCAGCTTGACCGGGACTCTGAATGAGCAGTTCTTC; CDR3aa: CASSLTGTLNEQFF
abundance: .; j_gene: TRBJ2-7; d_gene: .; len: 14; v_gene: TRBV7-2; CDR3nt: TGTGCCAGCAGCTTAGCGGACGGGACCCCGGGGCAGTACTTC; CDR3aa: CASSLADGTPGQYF
abundance: .; j_gene: TRBJ1-1; d_gene: .; len: 16; v_gene: TRBV2; CDR3nt: TGTGCCAGCAGTGAAGGACCCCGAAAAGGTCGGACTGAAGCTTTCTTT; CDR3aa: CASSEGPRKGRTEAFF
abundance: few; j_gene: TRBJ2-7; d_gene: .; len: 13; v_gene: TRBV28; CDR3nt: TGTGCTACAGGGAGACTAGCAGCGTCCGAGCAGTACTTC; CDR3aa: CATGRLAASEQYF
abundance: .; j_gene: TRBJ1-3; d_gene: .; len: 16; v_gene: TRBV7-9; CDR3nt: TGTGCCAGCAGCTTAGAGCAGTCGCTACTAGGAAACACCATATATTTT; CDR3aa: CASSLEQSLLGNTIYF
abundance: .; j_gene: TRBJ2-3; d_gene: TRBD2; len: 15; v_gene: TRBV7-9; CDR3nt: TGTGCCAGCAGCTTGGGAGGGGCTTTCACAGATACGCAGTATTTT; CDR3aa: CASSLGGAFTDTQYF
abundance: few; j_gene: TRBJ2-7; d_gene: TRBD2; len: 13; v_gene: TRBV6-1; CDR3nt: TGTGCCAGCAGGGGGACTAGCGGGAGATCCCAGTACTTC; CDR3aa: CASRGTSGRSQYF
abundance: once; j_gene: TRBJ1-5; d_gene: .; len: 11; v_gene: TRBV20-1; CDR3nt: TGCAGTGCACCCGGCGGAGGCGAGCAGCATTTT; CDR3aa: CSAPGGGEQHF
abundance: .; j_gene: TRBJ2-7; d_gene: .; len: 14; v_gene: TRBV5-4; CDR3nt: TGTGCCAGCAGCCCCAAGGGGTTGTCCTACGAGCAGTACTTC; CDR3aa: CASSPKGLSYEQYF
abundance: .; j_gene: TRBJ2-3; d_gene: .; len: 12; v_gene: TRBV27; CDR3nt: TGTGCCAGCAGTTTTAGGACAGATACGCAGTATTTT; CDR3aa: CASSFRTDTQYF
abundance: once; j_gene: TRBJ2-5; d_gene: TRBD2; len: 15; v_gene: TRBV5-8; CDR3nt: TGTGCCAGCAGCAGGCGGGGGGGCGGAGAAGAGACCCAGTACTTC; CDR3aa: CASSRRGGGEETQYF
abundance: .; j_gene: TRBJ2-1; d_gene: TRBD2; len: 15; v_gene: TRBV7-6; CDR3nt: TGTGCCAGCAGCTCCGGGACTAGCGGGAGAAATGAGCAGTTCTTC; CDR3aa: CASSSGTSGRNEQFF
abundance: .; j_gene: TRBJ1-2; d_gene: .; len: 15; v_gene: TRBV6-5; CDR3nt: TGTGCCAGCAGTTACCTAGGCCCGGAGAAGTATGGCTACACCTTC; CDR3aa: CASSYLGPEKYGYTF
abundance: .; j_gene: TRBJ2-4; d_gene: .; len: 14; v_gene: TRBV7-9; CDR3nt: TGTGCCAGCAGCATGACCCTAGCCAAAAACATTCAGTACTTC; CDR3aa: CASSMTLAKNIQYF
abundance: .; j_gene: TRBJ2-3; d_gene: TRBD1; len: 15; v_gene: TRBV28; CDR3nt: TGTGCCAGCAGACTAGGGGGCCTGGGCACAGATACGCAGTATTTT; CDR3aa: CASRLGGLGTDTQYF
abundance: .; j_gene: TRBJ1-1; d_gene: .; len: 15; v_gene: TRBV7-9; CDR3nt: TGTGCCAGCAGCGGGCAGAGGGTAGAGGACACTGAAGCTTTCTTT; CDR3aa: CASSGQRVEDTEAFF
abundance: .; j_gene: TRBJ2-7; d_gene: .; len: 12; v_gene: TRBV28; CDR3nt: TGTGCCAGCAGTTTACTAGTCAACGAGCAGTACTTC; CDR3aa: CASSLLVNEQYF
abundance: .; j_gene: TRBJ2-3; d_gene: .; len: 15; v_gene: TRBV5-1; CDR3nt: TGCGCCAGCAGCCCTCCTGAGGGCCAGGCAGATACGCAGTATTTT; CDR3aa: CASSPPEGQADTQYF
abundance: .; j_gene: TRBJ1-6; d_gene: TRBD1; len: 15; v_gene: TRBV7-9; CDR3nt: TGTGCCAGCAGCTTAGTCGTGACAGGGAATTCACCCCTCCACTTT; CDR3aa: CASSLVVTGNSPLHF
abundance: few; j_gene: TRBJ1-5; d_gene: .; len: 17; v_gene: TRBV5-5; CDR3nt: TGTGCCAGCAGCTTGGGCACCCACAGGGACGCCAATCAGCCCCAGCATTTT; CDR3aa: CASSLGTHRDANQPQHF
abundance: few; j_gene: TRBJ2-1; d_gene: .; len: 16; v_gene: TRBV6-5; CDR3nt: TGTGCCAGCAGTTACTCGTATCCAGGCAGGGACAATGAGCAGTTCTTC; CDR3aa: CASSYSYPGRDNEQFF
abundance: .; j_gene: TRBJ1-1; d_gene: .; len: 14; v_gene: TRBV5-1; CDR3nt: TGCGCCAGCAGCTTGGAAGAGGGGCGCACTGAAGCTTTCTTT; CDR3aa: CASSLEEGRTEAFF
abundance: .; j_gene: TRBJ2-1; d_gene: .; len: 14; v_gene: TRBV5-3; CDR3nt: TGTGCCAGAAGCCCTTCCGGGAGACCCAATGAGCAGTTCTTC; CDR3aa: CARSPSGRPNEQFF
abundance: medium-sized; j_gene: TRBJ1-2; d_gene: TRBD1; len: 11; v_gene: TRBV27; CDR3nt: TGTGCCACTATCGGACAGGGGGGGATCGGCTTC; CDR3aa: CATIGQGGIGF
abundance: .; j_gene: TRBJ1-2; d_gene: .; len: 18; v_gene: TRBV30; CDR3nt: TGTGCCTGGTGGGGAGTTGACAGGAGTCCTTCGCCTAACTATGGCTACACCTTC; CDR3aa: CAWWGVDRSPSPNYGYTF
abundance: .; j_gene: TRBJ2-4; d_gene: .; len: 17; v_gene: TRBV5-3; CDR3nt: TGTGCCAGAAGCTTGGGCCCGGCTAAGATCTCCAAAAACATTCAGTACTTC; CDR3aa: CARSLGPAKISKNIQYF
abundance: .; j_gene: TRBJ1-4; d_gene: .; len: 16; v_gene: TRBV4-3; CDR3nt: TGCGCCAGCAGCCAAGATGTAGCGGGGATTAGTGAAAAACTGTTTTTT; CDR3aa: CASSQDVAGISEKLFF